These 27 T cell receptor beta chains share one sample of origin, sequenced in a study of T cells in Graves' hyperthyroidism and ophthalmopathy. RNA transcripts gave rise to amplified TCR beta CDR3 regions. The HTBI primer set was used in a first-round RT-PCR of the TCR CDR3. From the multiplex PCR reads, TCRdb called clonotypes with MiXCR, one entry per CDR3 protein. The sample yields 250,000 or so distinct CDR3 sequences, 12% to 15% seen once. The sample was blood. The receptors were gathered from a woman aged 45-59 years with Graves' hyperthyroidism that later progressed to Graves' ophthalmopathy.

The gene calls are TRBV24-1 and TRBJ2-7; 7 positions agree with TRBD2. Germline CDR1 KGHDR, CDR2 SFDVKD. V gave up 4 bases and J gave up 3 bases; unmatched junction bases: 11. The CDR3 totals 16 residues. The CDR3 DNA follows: TGTGCCACCAGTGACCACGTAGGGGCGGGGGTCTACGAGCAGTACTTC. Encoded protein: CATSDHVGAGVYEQYF.

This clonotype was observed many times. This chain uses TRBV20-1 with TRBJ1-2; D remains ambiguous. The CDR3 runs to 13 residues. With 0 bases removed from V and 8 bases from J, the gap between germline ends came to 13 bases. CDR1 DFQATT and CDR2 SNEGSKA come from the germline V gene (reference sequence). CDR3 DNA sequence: TGCAGTGCTAGAGATAGTATGGGCGGCGGCTACACCTTC. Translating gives CSARDSMGGGYTF.

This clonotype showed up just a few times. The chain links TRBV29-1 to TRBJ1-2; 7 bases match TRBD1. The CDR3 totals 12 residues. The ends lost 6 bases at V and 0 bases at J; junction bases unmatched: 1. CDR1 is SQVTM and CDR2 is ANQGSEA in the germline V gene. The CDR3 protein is CSVTGSNYGYTF. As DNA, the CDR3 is TGCAGCGTGACAGGGTCTAACTATGGCTACACCTTC.

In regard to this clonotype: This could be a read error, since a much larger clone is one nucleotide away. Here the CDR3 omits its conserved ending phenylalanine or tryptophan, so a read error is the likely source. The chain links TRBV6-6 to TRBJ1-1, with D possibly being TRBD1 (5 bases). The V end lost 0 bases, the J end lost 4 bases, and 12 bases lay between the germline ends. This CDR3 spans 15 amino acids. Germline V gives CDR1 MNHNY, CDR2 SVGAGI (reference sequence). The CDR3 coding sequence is TGTGCCAGCAGTTACTCCCGCGGGGGGGGCACTGAAGCTTTCCTT. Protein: CASSYSRGGGTEAFL.

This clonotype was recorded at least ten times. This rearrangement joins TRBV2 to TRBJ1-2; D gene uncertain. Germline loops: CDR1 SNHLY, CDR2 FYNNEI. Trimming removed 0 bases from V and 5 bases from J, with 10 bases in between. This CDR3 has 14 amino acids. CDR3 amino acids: CASSEALFSYGYTF. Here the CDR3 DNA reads TGTGCCAGCAGTGAAGCCCTATTCTCATATGGCTACACCTTC.

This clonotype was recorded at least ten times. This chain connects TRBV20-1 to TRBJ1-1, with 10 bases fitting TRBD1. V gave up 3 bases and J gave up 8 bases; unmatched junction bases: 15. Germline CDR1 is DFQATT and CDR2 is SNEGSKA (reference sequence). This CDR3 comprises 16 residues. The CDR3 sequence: CSASSRDRGNKAEAFF. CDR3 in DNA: TGCAGTGCTAGTTCCCGGGACAGGGGAAATAAGGCAGAAGCTTTCTTT.

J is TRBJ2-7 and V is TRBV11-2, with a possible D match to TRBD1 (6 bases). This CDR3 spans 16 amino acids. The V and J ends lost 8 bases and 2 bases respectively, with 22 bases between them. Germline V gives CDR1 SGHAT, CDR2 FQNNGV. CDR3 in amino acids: CASDSAGATGAYEQYF. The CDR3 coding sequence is TGTGCCAGCGATTCGGCTGGAGCGACAGGTGCCTACGAGCAGTACTTC.

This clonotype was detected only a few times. The CDR3 DNA sequence: TGTGCCAGCAGCATCGGGACAGGGGAAACTGAAGCTTTCTTT. Translating it yields CASSIGTGETEAFF. V usage is TRBV9 and J usage is TRBJ1-1, with 10 bases identical to TRBD1. This CDR3 contains 14 residues. The J segment lost 5 bases and the V segment lost 4 bases, leaving 5 bases of the junction unmatched. The germline V gene has CDR1 SGDLS and CDR2 YYNGEE.

This chain's CDR3 is CASSLPGTGYLGETQYF. For the CDR3, the DNA is TGTGCCAGCAGCTTACCCGGGACAGGCTATCTTGGAGAGACCCAGTACTTC. This chain uses TRBV5-6 with TRBJ2-5; TRBD1 matches 8 bases. Germline CDR1 and CDR2: SGHDT and YYEEEE. V lost 2 bases and J lost 4; bases outside the gene matches: 13. The CDR3 is 17 amino acids.

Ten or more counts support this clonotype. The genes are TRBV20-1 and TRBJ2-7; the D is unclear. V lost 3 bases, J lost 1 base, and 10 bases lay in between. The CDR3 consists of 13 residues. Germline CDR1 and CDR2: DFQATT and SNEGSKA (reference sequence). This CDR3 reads CSASTGDSYEQYF. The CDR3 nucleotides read TGCAGTGCTAGTACCGGAGATTCCTACGAGCAGTACTTC.

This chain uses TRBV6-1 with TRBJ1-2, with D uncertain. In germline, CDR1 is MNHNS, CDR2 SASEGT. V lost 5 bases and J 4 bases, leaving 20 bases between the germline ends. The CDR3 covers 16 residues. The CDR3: CASSLYRPNSGYGYTF. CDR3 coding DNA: TGTGCCAGCAGTTTATACCGACCTAACTCGGGCTATGGCTACACCTTC.

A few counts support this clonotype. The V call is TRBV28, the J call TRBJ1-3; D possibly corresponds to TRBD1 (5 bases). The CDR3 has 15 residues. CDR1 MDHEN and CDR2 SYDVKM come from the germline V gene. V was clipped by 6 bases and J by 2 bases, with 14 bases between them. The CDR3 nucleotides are TGTGCCAGCAGCCTGGGGGGGTTCACTGGAAACACCATATATTTT. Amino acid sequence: CASSLGGFTGNTIYF.

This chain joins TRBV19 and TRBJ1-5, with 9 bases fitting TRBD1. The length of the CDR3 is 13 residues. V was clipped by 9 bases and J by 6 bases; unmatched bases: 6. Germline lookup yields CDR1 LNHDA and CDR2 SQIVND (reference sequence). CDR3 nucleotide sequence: TGTGCCAGCGACAGGGGGGAGGCTCAGCCCCAGCATTTT. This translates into CASDRGEAQPQHF.

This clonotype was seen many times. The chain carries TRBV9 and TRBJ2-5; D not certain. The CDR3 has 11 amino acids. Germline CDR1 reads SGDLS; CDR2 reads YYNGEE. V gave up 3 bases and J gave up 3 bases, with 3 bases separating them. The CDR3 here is CASSAEETQYF. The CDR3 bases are TGTGCCAGCAGCGCAGAAGAGACCCAGTACTTC. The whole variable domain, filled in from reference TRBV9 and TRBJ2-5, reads DSGVTQTPKHLITATGQRVTLRCSPRSGDLSVYWYQQSLDQGLQFLIQYYNGEERAKGNILERFSAQQFPDLHSELNLSSLELGDSALYFCASSAEETQYFGPGTRLLVL.

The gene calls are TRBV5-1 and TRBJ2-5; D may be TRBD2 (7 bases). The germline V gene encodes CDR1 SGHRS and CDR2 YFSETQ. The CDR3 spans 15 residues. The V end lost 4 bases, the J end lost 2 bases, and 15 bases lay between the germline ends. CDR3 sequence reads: CASSLSAGAQETQYF. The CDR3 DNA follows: TGCGCCAGCAGCCTGTCTGCGGGGGCACAAGAGACCCAGTACTTC.

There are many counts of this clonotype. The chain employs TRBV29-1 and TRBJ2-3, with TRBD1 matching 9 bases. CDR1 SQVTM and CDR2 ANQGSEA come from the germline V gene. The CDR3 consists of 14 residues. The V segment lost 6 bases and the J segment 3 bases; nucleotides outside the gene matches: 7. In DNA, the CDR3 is TGCAGCGTACAAGGGACAGGGCGAACAGATACGCAGTATTTT. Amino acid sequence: CSVQGTGRTDTQYF.

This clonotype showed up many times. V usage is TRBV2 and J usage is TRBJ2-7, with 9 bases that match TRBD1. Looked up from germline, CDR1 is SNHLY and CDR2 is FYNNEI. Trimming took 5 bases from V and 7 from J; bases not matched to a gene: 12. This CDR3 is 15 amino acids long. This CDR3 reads CASSFSGTGSGEQYF. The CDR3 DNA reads TGTGCCAGCAGTTTCTCCGGGACAGGGAGCGGAGAGCAGTACTTC.

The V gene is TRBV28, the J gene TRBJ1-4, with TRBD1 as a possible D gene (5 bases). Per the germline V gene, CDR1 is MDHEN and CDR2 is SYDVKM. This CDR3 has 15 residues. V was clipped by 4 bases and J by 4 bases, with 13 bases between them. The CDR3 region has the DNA TGTGCCAGCAGTTCACCTGGGGGAAGTAATGAAAAACTGTTTTTT. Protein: CASSSPGGSNEKLFF.

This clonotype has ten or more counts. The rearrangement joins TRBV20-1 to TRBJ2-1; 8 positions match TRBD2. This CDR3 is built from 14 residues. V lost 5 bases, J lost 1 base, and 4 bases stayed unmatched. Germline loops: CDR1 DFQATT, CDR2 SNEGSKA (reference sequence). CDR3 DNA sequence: TGCAGTGCTGAGCGGGAGAGGTCCTACAATGAGCAGTTCTTC. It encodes CSAERERSYNEQFF.

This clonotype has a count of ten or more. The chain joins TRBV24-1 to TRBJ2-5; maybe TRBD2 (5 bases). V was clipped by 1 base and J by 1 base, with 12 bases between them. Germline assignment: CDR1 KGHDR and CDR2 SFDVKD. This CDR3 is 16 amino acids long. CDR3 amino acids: CATSDLTAEAQETQYF. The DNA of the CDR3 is TGTGCCACCAGTGATTTAACAGCGGAGGCCCAAGAGACCCAGTACTTC.

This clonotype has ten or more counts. CDR3 protein: CSVITTVALSYEQYF. The CDR3 nucleotides are TGCAGCGTTATTACGACCGTTGCTCTCTCCTACGAGCAGTACTTC. V and J are TRBV29-1 and TRBJ2-7; D is undetermined. Trimming stripped 5 bases from V and 0 bases from J, with 17 bases between. The germline V gene encodes CDR1 SQVTM and CDR2 ANQGSEA. This CDR3 has 15 residues.

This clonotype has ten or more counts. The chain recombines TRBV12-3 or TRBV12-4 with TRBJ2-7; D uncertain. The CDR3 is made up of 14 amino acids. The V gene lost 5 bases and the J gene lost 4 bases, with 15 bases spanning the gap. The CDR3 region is CASSPQIALYEQYF. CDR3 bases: TGTGCCAGCAGTCCTCAGATCGCTCTGTACGAGCAGTACTTC.

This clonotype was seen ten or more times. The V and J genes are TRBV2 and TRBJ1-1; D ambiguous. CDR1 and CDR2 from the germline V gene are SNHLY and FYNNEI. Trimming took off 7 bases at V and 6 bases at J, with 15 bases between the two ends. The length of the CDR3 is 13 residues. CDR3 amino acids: CASNNEVLAEAFF. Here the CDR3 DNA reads TGTGCCAGCAACAATGAGGTACTCGCTGAAGCTTTCTTT.

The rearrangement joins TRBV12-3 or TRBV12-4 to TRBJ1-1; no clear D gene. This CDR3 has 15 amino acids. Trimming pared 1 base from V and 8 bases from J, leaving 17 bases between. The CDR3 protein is CASSLEGEGSLEAFF. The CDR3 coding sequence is TGTGCCAGCAGTTTAGAAGGTGAAGGGAGCTTGGAAGCTTTCTTT.

As DNA, the CDR3 is TGCGCCAGCAGCTTGGGGGGAGAGGGACGTGGCTACACCTTC. Translated: CASSLGGEGRGYTF. This rearrangement joins TRBV5-1 to TRBJ1-2; D might be TRBD1 (5 bases). Between the trimmed V and J ends, which lost 0 bases and 7 bases, there was a span of 13 bases. The CDR3 consists of 14 residues. Looked up from germline, CDR1 is SGHRS and CDR2 is YFSETQ.

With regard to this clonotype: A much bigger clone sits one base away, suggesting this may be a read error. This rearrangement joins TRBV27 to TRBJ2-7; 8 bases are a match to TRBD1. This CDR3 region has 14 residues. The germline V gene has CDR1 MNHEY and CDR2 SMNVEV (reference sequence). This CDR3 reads CASSSQDRVNEKYF. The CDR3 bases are TGTGCCAGCAGTTCCCAGGACAGGGTAAACGAGAAGTACTTC.

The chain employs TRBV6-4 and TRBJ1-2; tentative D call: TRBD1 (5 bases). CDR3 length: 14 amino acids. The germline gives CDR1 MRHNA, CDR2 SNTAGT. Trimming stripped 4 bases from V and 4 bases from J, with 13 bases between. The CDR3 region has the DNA TGTGCCAGCAGTGGAACAGGATCCAGCTATGGCTACACCTTC. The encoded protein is CASSGTGSSYGYTF.